Listed here are 3 T cell receptor beta chains from one sample, sequenced in a study of blood T cell repertoires in COVID-19. Sequencing was performed with immunoSEQ multiplex PCR; in TCRdb, only in-frame clones are kept and a portion is missing. The sample holds 140,000 or so clones; 65% to 85% are singletons and the top ten take less than 2%. Sequencing was done on a sample of peripheral blood. The receptors were sampled from a woman aged 55-70 years with acute or convalescent COVID-19.

The chain joins TRBV30 to TRBJ1-6; TRBD1 is a possible D gene (5 bases). CDR3 length: 17 residues. V lost 0 bases and J lost 4, with 16 bases in between. CDR1 GTSNPN and CDR2 SVGIG come from the germline V gene (reference sequence). The DNA of the CDR3 is TGTGCCTGGAGTGTAGAACTGCAGGGTCTTTATAATTCACCCCTCCACTTT. Translated, it gives CAWSVELQGLYNSPLHF.

This chain links TRBV7-9 with TRBJ2-1; TRBD1 agrees at 9 bases. Germline trimming cut 10 bases from V and 9 bases from J; bases unmatched to any gene: 7. Germline CDR1 and CDR2: SEHNR and FQNEAQ (reference sequence). The CDR3 contains 12 residues. The CDR3 coding sequence is TGTGCCACCCGGGACAGGGACCTTGAGCAGTTCTTC. It encodes CATRDRDLEQFF.

The rearrangement links TRBV28 to TRBJ1-4, with no clear D. The germline V and J ends were trimmed by 6 bases and 10 bases, with 12 bases remaining between them. This CDR3 spans 12 amino acids. Germline CDR1 MDHEN, CDR2 SYDVKM. CDR3 nucleotide sequence: TGTGCCAGCAGGGGGAGGCGCCGAAAACTGTTTTTT. Residues: CASRGRRRKLFF.